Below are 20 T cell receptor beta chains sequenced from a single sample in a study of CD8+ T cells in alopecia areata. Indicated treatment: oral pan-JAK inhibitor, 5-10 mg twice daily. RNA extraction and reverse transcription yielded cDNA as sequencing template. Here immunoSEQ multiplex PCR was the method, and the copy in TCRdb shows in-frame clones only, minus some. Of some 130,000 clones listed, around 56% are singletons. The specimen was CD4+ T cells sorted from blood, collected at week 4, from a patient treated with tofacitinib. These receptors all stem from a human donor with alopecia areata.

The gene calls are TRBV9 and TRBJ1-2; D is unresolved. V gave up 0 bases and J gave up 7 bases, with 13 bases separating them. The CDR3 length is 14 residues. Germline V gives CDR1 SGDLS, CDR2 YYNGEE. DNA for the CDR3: TGTGCCAGCAGCGTAGATGTGGGGAAATCTGGCTACACCTTC. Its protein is CASSVDVGKSGYTF. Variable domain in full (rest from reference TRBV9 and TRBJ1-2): DSGVTQTPKHLITATGQRVTLRCSPRSGDLSVYWYQQSLDQGLQFLIQYYNGEERAKGNILERFSAQQFPDLHSELNLSSLELGDSALYFCASSVDVGKSGYTFGSGTRLTVV.

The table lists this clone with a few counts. In nucleotides, the CDR3 is TGTGCCGATCTTAGAATCGGCGACAATGAGCAGTTCTTC. Its translation: CADLRIGDNEQFF. The chain combines TRBV11-2 with TRBJ2-1; unclear D gene. This CDR3 comprises 13 residues. The V and J ends lost 11 bases and 5 bases respectively, with 16 bases between them. The germline V gene has CDR1 SGHAT and CDR2 FQNNGV.

The CDR3 loop is CSVELAGTYNEQFF. The CDR3 nucleotides read TGCAGCGTTGAGCTTGCGGGAACTTACAATGAGCAGTTCTTC. This rearrangement joins TRBV29-1 to TRBJ2-1; a weak D match, TRBD2 (6 bases). Germline V gene sequence: CDR1 SQVTM, CDR2 ANQGSEA. Trimming removed 3 bases at V and 4 bases at J, with 13 bases between. The CDR3 length is 14 residues.

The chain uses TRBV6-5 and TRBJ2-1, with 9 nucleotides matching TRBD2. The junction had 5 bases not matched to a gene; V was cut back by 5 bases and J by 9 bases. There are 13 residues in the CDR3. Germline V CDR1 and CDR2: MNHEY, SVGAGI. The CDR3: CASSGGRAREQFF. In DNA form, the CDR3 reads TGTGCCAGCAGTGGCGGGAGGGCCCGTGAGCAGTTCTTC.

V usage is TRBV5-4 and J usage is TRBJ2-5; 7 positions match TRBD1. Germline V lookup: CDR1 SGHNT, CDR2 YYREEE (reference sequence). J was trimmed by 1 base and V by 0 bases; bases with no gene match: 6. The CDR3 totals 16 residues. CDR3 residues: CASSLGQGGLQETQYF. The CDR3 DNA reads TGTGCCAGCAGCTTGGGACAGGGTGGCCTCCAAGAGACCCAGTACTTC.

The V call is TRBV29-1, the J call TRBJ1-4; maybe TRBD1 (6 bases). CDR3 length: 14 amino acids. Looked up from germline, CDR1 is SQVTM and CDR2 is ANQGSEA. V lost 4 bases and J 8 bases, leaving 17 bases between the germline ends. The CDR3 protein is CSVVRGGNSEKLFF. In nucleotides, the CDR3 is TGCAGCGTTGTGAGAGGGGGTAACTCGGAAAAACTGTTTTTT.

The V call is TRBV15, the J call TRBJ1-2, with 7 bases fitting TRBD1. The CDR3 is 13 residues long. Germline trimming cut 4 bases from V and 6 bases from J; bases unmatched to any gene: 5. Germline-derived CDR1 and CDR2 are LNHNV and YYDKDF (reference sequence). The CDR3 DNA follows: TGTGCCACCAGCACCGCTACAGGGGATGGCTACACCTTC. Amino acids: CATSTATGDGYTF.

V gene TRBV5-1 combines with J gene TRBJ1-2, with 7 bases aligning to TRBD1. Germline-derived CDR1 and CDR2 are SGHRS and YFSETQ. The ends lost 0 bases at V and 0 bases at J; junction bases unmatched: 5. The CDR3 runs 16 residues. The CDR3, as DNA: TGCGCCAGCAGCTTGGTGTCGACAGGGACTAACTATGGCTACACCTTC. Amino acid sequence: CASSLVSTGTNYGYTF.

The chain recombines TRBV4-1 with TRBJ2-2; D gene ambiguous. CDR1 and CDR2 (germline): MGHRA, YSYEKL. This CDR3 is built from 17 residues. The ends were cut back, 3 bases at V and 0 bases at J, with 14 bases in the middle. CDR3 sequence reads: CASSQSPGRANTGELFF. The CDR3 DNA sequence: TGCGCCAGCAGCCAGTCCCCCGGTCGGGCGAACACCGGGGAGCTGTTTTTT.

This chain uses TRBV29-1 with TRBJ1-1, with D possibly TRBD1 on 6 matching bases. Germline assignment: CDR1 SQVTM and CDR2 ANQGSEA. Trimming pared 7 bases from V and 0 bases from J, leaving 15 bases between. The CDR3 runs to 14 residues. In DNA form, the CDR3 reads TGCAGCGCGCTCGACAGGAATATGAACACTGAAGCTTTCTTT. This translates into CSALDRNMNTEAFF.

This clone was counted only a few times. The CDR3 region is CASSFQGRGYGYTF. CDR3 DNA: TGTGCCAGCAGCTTTCAGGGTCGAGGCTATGGCTACACCTTC. The V and J genes are TRBV11-2 and TRBJ1-2; TRBD1 is a possible D gene (5 bases). V was cut by 3 bases and J by 4 bases, with 12 bases left in between. Germline-derived CDR1 and CDR2 are SGHAT and FQNNGV. The CDR3 length is 14 residues.

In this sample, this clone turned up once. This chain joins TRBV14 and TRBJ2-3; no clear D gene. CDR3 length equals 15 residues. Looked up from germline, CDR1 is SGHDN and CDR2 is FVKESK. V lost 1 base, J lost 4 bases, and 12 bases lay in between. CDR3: CASSQGGWQADTQYF. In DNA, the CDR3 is TGTGCCAGCAGCCAAGGCGGATGGCAGGCAGATACGCAGTATTTT.

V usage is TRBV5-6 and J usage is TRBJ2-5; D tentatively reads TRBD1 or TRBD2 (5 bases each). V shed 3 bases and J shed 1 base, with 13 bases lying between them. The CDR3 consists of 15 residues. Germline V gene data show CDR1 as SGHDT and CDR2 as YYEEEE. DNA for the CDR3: TGTGCCAGCAGCTCCCTCCGGGACCGCCAAGAGACCCAGTACTTC. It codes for CASSSLRDRQETQYF.

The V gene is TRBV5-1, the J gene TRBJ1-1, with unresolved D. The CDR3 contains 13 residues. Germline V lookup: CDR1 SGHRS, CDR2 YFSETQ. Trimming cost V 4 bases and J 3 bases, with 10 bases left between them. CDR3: CASSNREDTEAFF. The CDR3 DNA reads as TGCGCCAGCAGCAACCGGGAGGACACTGAAGCTTTCTTT.

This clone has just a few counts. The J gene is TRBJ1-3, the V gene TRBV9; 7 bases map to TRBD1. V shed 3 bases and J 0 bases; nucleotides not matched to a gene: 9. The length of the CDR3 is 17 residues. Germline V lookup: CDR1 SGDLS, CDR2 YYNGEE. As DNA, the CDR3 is TGTGCCAGCAGCGATCGGGACAGCTCACGCTCTGGAAACACCATATATTTT. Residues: CASSDRDSSRSGNTIYF.

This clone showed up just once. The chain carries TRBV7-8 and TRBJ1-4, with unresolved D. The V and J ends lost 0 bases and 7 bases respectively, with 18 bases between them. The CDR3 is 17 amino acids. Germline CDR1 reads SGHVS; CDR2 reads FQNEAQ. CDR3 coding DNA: TGTGCCAGCAGCTTAGCGAGGGTCGGGGTCAGAAGTGAAAAACTGTTTTTT. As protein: CASSLARVGVRSEKLFF.

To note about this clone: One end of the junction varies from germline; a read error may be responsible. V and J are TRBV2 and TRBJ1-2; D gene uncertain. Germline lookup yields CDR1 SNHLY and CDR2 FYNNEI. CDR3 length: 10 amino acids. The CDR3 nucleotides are TGTGCCACCTCCCGGGTGGGAGGCCACTTC. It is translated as CATSRVGGHF.

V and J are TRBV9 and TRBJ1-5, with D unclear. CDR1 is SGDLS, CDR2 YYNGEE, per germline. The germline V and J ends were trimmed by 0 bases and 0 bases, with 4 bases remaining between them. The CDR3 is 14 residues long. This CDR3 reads CASSVGGSNQPQHF. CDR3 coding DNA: TGTGCCAGCAGCGTAGGGGGTAGCAATCAGCCCCAGCATTTT.

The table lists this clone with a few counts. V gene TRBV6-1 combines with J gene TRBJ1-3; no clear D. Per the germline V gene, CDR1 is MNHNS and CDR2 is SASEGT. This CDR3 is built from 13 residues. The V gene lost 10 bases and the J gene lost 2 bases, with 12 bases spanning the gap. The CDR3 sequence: CATQRTAGNTIYF. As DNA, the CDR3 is TGTGCCACCCAAAGGACGGCTGGAAACACCATATATTTT.

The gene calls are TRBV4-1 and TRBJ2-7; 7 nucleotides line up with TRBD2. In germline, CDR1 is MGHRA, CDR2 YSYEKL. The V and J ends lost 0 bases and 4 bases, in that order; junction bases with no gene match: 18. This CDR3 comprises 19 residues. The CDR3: CASSQDQVSGPSWKYEQYF. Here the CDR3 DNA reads TGCGCCAGCAGCCAAGATCAGGTTAGCGGGCCCTCCTGGAAATACGAGCAGTACTTC.